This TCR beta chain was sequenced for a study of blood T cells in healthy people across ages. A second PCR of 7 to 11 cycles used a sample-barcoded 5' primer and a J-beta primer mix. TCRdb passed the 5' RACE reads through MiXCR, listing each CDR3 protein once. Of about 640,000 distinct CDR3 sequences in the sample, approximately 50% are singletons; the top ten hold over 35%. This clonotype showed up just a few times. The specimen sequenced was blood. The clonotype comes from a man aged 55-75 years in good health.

CDR3 amino acids: CASSKKRGSYEQYF. The CDR3 DNA is TGTGCCAGCAGCAAAAAGAGGGGCTCCTACGAGCAGTACTTC. J is TRBJ2-7 and V is TRBV21-1. TRBV21-1 corresponds to a pseudogene. The CDR3 spans 14 residues.